This T cell receptor (beta chain) was recovered during a study of blood T cell repertoires in COVID-19. Clones were sequenced by immunoSEQ multiplex PCR, and TCRdb holds only the in-frame ones, with some missing. Of 30,000 or so clones detected, roughly 90% appear once; the ten largest clones hold approximately 0.51%. Trimming at V came to 6 bases and at J to 5 bases, leaving 13 bases not matched to a gene. This CDR3 is 16 amino acids long. CDR1 is LNHDA, CDR2 SQIVND, per germline (reference sequence). This TCR was recovered from a middle-aged woman with active or convalescent COVID-19. V usage is TRBV19 and J usage is TRBJ2-1; 7 nucleotides agree with TRBD2. The specimen was peripheral blood. The CDR3 protein is CASRREGTALNNEQFF. CDR3 nucleotides: TGTGCCAGTAGGAGGGAGGGCACGGCATTAAACAATGAGCAGTTCTTC.